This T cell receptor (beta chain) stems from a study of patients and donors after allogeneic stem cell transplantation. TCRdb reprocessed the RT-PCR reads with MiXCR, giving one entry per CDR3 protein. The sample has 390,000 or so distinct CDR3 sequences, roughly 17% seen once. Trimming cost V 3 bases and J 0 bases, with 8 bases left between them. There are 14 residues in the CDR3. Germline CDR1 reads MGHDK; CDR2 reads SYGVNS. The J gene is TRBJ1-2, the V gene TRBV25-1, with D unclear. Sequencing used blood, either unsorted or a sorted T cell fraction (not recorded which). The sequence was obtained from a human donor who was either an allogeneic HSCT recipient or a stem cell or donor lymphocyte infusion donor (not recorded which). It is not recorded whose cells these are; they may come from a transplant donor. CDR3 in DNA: TGTGCCAGCAGTGACGACCGAACTAACTATGGCTACACCTTC. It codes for CASSDDRTNYGYTF.